Listed below are T cell receptor beta chains from one sample, sequenced in a study of blood T cell repertoires in COVID-19. This table comes from immunoSEQ multiplex PCR, and its TCRdb copy is limited to in-frame clones, with some not included. The table shows 68,000 or so clones, with 89% occurring only once. The specimen sequenced was peripheral blood. The origin of the receptors is a man in his fifties with active COVID-19. CDR3s include the opening cysteine and the closing phenylalanine or tryptophan. Each record gives: J gene, V gene, CDR3 protein.

>TRBJ1-5|TRBV4-1
CASSQQTGRGQPQHF
>TRBJ1-2|TRBV6-5
CASTKDRGYFDGYTF
>TRBJ2-4|TRBV6-1
CASSESGAGGRYF
>TRBJ2-3|TRBV6-5
CASRDRQGGTDTQYF
>TRBJ2-3|TRBV6-2/TRBV6-3
CASSYGVGRTDTQYF
>TRBJ2-5|TRBV6-6
CASSYPQTGIETQYF
>TRBJ2-7|TRBV6-1
CASSEGSMAYEQYF
>TRBJ1-1|TRBV2
CASSEGGPVTEAFF
>TRBJ1-1|TRBV12-3/TRBV12-4
CASRDQGNTEAFF
>TRBJ2-1|TRBV30
CAWAGLAENEQFF
>TRBJ1-2|TRBV7-9
CASSLVQGVGYTF
>TRBJ1-4|TRBV18
CASSSDQGEKLFF
>TRBJ2-7|TRBV2
CASSGAFSEQYF
>TRBJ2-1|TRBV2
CASSEVSEQFF
>TRBJ1-5|TRBV5-6
CASSLRTWAGAQPQHF
>TRBJ2-7|TRBV4-1
CASSQDSHSYEQYF
>TRBJ1-1|TRBV18
CASSADRNTEAFF
>TRBJ1-6|TRBV7-9
CASSPRGGGDNSPLHF
>TRBJ1-1|TRBV7-2
CASSLMQVNTEAFF
>TRBJ1-6|TRBV5-1
CASSRRPGQGGDSPLHF
>TRBJ2-2|TRBV18
CASSPTTGELFF
>TRBJ2-1|TRBV13
CASSLKRGAYNEQFF
>TRBJ2-1|TRBV3-1/TRBV3-2
CASSRGLNNEQFF
>TRBJ2-6|TRBV5-1
CASSLFGRGSGANVLTF
>TRBJ2-1|TRBV19
CASRQGAYGEQFF
>TRBJ2-1|TRBV2
CASTAWTSGANEQFF
>TRBJ2-5|TRBV6-5
CASRSQAGSQETQYF
>TRBJ2-3|TRBV2
CASSKRTGGNTDTQYF
>TRBJ2-5|TRBV18
CASSLPGQGKRETQYF
>TRBJ1-4|TRBV19
CASTPPRRRLATNEKLFF
>TRBJ2-7|TRBV5-1
CASSWGGAAYEQYF